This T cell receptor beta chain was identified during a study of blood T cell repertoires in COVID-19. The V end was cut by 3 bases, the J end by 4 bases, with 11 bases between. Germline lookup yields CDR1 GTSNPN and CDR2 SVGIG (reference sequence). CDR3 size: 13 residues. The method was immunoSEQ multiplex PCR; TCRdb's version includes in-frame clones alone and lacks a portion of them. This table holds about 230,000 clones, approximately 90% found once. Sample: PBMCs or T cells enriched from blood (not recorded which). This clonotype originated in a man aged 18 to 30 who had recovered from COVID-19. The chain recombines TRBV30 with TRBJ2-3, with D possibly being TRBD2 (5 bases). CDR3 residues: CAWRVLAADTQYF. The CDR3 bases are TGTGCCTGGAGGGTGCTAGCCGCAGATACGCAGTATTTT.